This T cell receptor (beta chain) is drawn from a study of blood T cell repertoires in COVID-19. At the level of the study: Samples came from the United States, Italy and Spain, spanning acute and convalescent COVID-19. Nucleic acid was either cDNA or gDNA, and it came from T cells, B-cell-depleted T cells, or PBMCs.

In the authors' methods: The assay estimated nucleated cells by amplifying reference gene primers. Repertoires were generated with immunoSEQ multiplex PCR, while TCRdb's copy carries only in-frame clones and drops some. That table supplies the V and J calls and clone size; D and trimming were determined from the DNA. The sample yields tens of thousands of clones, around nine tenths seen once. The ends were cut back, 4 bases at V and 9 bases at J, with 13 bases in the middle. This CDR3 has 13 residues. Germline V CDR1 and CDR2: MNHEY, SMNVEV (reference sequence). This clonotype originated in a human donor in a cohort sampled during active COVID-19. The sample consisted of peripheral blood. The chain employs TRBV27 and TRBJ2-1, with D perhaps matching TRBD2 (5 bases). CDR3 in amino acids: CASSSPTRSEQFF. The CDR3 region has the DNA TGTGCCAGCAGTTCCCCCACTAGATCTGAGCAGTTCTTC.